This T cell receptor beta chain is drawn from a study of cytomegalovirus exposure and HLA in healthy donors. Study information: Within the Caucasian-associated ancestry cluster were about 81% of the 398 genotyped donors.

Study-level results: Listed as cytomegalovirus-associated were roughly 180 TCR beta chains. Most subjects had HLA-A and HLA-B alleles reportedly predicted accurately by TCR beta sequences.

In regard to this clone: Its antigen is unknown.

The PCR employed 60 Vbeta primers together with 13 Jbeta primers. Clones were read by immunoSEQ multiplex PCR, and TCRdb kept only the in-frame ones, dropping some. The table shows approximately 190,000 clones, with approximately 84% occurring only once. Germline CDR1 reads MNHEY; CDR2 reads SMNVEV (reference sequence). V lost 5 bases and J lost 2; bases outside the gene matches: 3. There are 14 residues in the CDR3. This rearrangement joins TRBV27 to TRBJ2-1; 7 bases are a match to TRBD1. The sequence derives from a woman aged 50 to 60 in good health and CMV-seropositive. Material: PBMCs. CDR3 amino acids: CASSRDSAYNEQFF. The DNA for the CDR3 is TGTGCCAGCAGTAGGGACAGCGCCTACAATGAGCAGTTCTTC.